This T cell receptor (beta chain) was captured by sequencing in a study of blood T cell repertoires in COVID-19. Background on the study: The United States, Italy and Spain provided the acute and convalescent COVID-19 samples.

The data were produced by immunoSEQ multiplex PCR, yet TCRdb's version contains in-frame clones alone and is incomplete. The profile covers around 43,000 clones, with around 79% appearing a single time and over 12% taken by the ten largest. After removal of 4 bases from V and 7 bases from J, the junction contained 10 bases not matched to a gene. The V gene's germline CDR1 is SGHTA and CDR2 FQGTGA. CDR3 size: 16 residues. The sequenced material came from peripheral blood. This chain links TRBV7-3 with TRBJ2-1; 10 bases line up with TRBD2. The source of this sequence is a human donor in a cohort sampled during active COVID-19. CDR3 in amino acids: CASSSSGLAEVNEQFF. The DNA of the CDR3 is TGTGCCAGCAGCTCGAGTGGACTAGCGGAAGTAAATGAGCAGTTCTTC. Complete variable domain (other parts from reference TRBV7-3 and TRBJ2-1): GAGVSQTPSNKVTEKGKYVELRCDPISGHTALYWYRQSLGQGPEFLIYFQGTGAADDSGLPNDRFFAVRPEGSVSTLKIQRTERGDSAVYLCASSSSGLAEVNEQFFGPGTRLTVL.